These T cell receptor beta chains were read from a single sample in a study of cytomegalovirus exposure and HLA in healthy donors. Here immunoSEQ multiplex PCR was the method, and the copy in TCRdb shows in-frame clones only, minus some. The profile shows around 140,000 clones, about 77% of them singletons. Input material: PBMCs. Receptors were obtained from a male donor in good health and CMV-seronegative. The conserved cysteine and the conserved F or W are not part of the CDR3 here.

ASSSRRGYEKLF,12,TRBV6-5
ASSPSAEQY,9,TRBV7-9
SSSFEQLEAF,10,TRBV7-9
ASSLRASGAETQY,13,TRBV5-4
ASSQDPTGEVYGYT,14,TRBV4-1
AISDDRGETQY,11,TRBV10-3
SAREGAGRT,9,TRBV20-1
ASRGAGGRDTQY,12,TRBV7-2
ASNYHNEQF,9,TRBV7-2
ASVKDRGVVGANGLT,15,TRBV2
ASSSPRTSWETQY,13,TRBV11-2
ATSRGLAGGNEQF,13,TRBV15
ASSQSGLAGYEQY,13,TRBV7-3
ASSLAPQGNEY,11,TRBV27
ASHVKTGGAKTQY,13,TRBV2
AWRQGNEKLF,10,TRBV30
ASSFLIRDREPDTQY,15,TRBV5-1
ASSLRDRSSYNSPLH,15,TRBV7-2
ASSVDPDSFEAF,12,TRBV9
ASSAGSGTNTGELF,14,TRBV9
ASSPPTSGPPGEQY,14,TRBV5-1
ASTTSGGQGLPDTQY,15,TRBV4-2
ASSASGGAYEQY,12,TRBV9
ASRDGLADSSSYNEQF,16,TRBV5-1
ASSIDPYSNYGYT,13,TRBV19
ASSPTGGRNTIY,12,TRBV6-5
ASRKGTTSPEAF,12,TRBV30
SSSAPGTGNQPQH,13,TRBV7-9
ASSPLKGAGYEQY,13,TRBV4-2